This passage covers 3 T cell receptor beta chains from one sample sequenced in a study of T cell repertoires in cytomegalovirus infection. TCRdb re-derived calls from the reads in MiXCR, one entry per CDR3 protein. The sample yields over 250,000 distinct CDR3 sequences, about 25% seen once. The sequencing input was PBMCs. Source of these receptors: a human donor in good health (CMV status not recorded). Some clones in this sample may be carry-over from other donors' samples.

The chain combines TRBV5-4 with TRBJ2-5; D possibly matches TRBD1 or TRBD2 (6 bases each). CDR1 and CDR2 (germline): SGHNT, YYREEE (reference sequence). V was trimmed by 0 bases and J by 6 bases, leaving 15 bases between them. The CDR3 is 15 residues long. This CDR3 reads CASSLVGFGGQTQYF. CDR3 nucleotides: TGTGCCAGCAGCTTGGTGGGGTTTGGGGGGCAGACCCAGTACTTC.

Worth noting for this clonotype: Possible read error: a much larger clone is one base away. V usage is TRBV7-2 and J usage is TRBJ2-1, with 8 bases fitting TRBD2. Unmatched junction bases numbered 10, after V lost 1 base and J lost 8 bases. The CDR3 is 16 amino acids. Looked up from germline, CDR1 is SGHTA and CDR2 is FQGNSA. The CDR3 here is CASSLGGLSGGDEQFF. The CDR3 DNA follows: TGTGCCAGCAGCTTAGGGGGACTATCGGGAGGGGATGAGCAGTTCTTC.

This clonotype appeared many times. The rearrangement links TRBV7-2 to TRBJ2-2; D is undetermined. Germline CDR1 reads SGHTA; CDR2 reads FQGNSA. Trimming shortened V by 2 bases and J by 1 base, and 5 bases separated the two germline ends. The CDR3 length is 14 residues. The CDR3 loop reads CASSLIRNTGELFF. In nucleotides, the CDR3 is TGTGCCAGCAGCTTAATTAGGAACACCGGGGAGCTGTTTTTT.